This T cell receptor (beta chain) was obtained from a study of shared clonotypes between healthy human individuals. Study overall: A couple of female and a few male donors aged 18 to 49 were enrolled.

Measured with immunoSEQ multiplex PCR; TCRdb has only the in-frame clones, and not every one. This sample has a few hundred thousand clones, with about nine tenths found just once. Study findings and constraints: What limited the represented genetic and exposure-history diversity was the small number of donors.

With regard to this clone: Its antigen is still unknown.

Trimming removed 8 bases at V and 4 bases at J, with 14 bases between. The CDR3 is 14 amino acids. Germline CDR1 MNHEY, CDR2 SMNVEV (reference sequence). The rearrangement uses TRBV27 and TRBJ2-2, with unresolved D. This receptor was obtained from a man aged 18 to 35 in good health. Sequencing was done on a sample of memory CD8+ T cells sorted from blood. The subset denotes: CD45RO+ cells pooled with CCR7-negative TemRA cells. The CDR3 bases are TGTGCCAGCCAGGAGCGAGGTTCCACCGGGGAGCTGTTTTTT. Its protein product is CASQERGSTGELFF.